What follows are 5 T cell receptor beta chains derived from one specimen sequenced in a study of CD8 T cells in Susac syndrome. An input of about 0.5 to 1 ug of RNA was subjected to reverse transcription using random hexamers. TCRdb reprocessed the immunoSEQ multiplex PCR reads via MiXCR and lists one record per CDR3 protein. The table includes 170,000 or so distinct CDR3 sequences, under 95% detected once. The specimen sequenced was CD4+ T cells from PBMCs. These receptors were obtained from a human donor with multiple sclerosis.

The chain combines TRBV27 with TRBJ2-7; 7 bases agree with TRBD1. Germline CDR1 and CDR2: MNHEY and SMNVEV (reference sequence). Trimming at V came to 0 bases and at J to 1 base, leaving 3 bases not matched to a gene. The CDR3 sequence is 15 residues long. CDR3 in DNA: TGTGCCAGCAGTTTATCTTTGGACAGGTCCTACGAGCAGTACTTC. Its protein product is CASSLSLDRSYEQYF.

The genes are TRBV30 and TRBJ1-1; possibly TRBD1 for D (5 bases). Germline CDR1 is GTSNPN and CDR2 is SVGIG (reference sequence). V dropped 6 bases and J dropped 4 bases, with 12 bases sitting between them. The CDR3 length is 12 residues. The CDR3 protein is CACFPRATEAFF. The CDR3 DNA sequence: TGTGCCTGTTTCCCCAGGGCCACTGAAGCTTTCTTT. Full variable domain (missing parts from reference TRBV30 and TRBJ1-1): SQTIHQWPATLVQPVGSPLSLECTVEGTSNPNLYWYRQAAGRGLQLLFYSVGIGQISSEVPQNLSASRPQDRQFILSSKKLLLSDSGFYLCACFPRATEAFFGQGTRLTVV.

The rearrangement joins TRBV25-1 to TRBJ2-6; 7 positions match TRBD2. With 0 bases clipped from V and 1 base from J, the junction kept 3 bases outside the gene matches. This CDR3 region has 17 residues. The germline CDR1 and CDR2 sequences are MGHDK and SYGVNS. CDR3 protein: CASSEYGGVSGANVLTF. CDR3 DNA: TGTGCCAGCAGTGAATATGGGGGGGTTTCTGGGGCCAACGTCCTGACTTTC.

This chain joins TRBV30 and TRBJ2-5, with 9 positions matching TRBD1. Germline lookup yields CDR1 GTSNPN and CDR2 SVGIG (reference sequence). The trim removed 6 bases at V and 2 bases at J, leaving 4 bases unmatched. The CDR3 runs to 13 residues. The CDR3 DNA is TGTGCCTGCCACGACAGGGGGCAAGAGACCCAGTACTTC. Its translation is CACHDRGQETQYF.

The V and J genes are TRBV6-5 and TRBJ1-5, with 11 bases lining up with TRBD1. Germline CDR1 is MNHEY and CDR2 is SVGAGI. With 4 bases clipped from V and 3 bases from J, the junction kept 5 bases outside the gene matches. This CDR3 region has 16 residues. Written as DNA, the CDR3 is TGTGCCAGCAGTTCCCGGACAGGGGGCTTCAATCAGCCCCAGCATTTT. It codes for CASSSRTGGFNQPQHF.